This record concerns one T cell receptor beta chain sequence. This entry is derived from a study of high-grade serous ovarian cancer treatment subgroups. The data were produced by immunoSEQ multiplex PCR, yet TCRdb's version contains in-frame clones alone and is incomplete. This repertoire shows about 11,000 clones, roughly four fifths found once; its top ten account for about 7.1%. Tumor samples were taken before definitive surgery or chemotherapy. Germline V gives CDR1 GTSNPN, CDR2 SVGIG (reference sequence). The CDR3 runs 16 residues. V was trimmed by 0 bases and J by 0 bases, leaving 12 bases between them.

V usage is TRBV30 and J usage is TRBJ1-3; D is uncertain. The sequence derives from a human donor with high-grade serous ovarian cancer. The sample taken for sequencing was tumor tissue. The CDR3: CAWSVLGLSSGNTIYF. The CDR3 DNA reads TGTGCCTGGAGTGTACTAGGGTTGAGCTCTGGAAACACCATATATTTT.